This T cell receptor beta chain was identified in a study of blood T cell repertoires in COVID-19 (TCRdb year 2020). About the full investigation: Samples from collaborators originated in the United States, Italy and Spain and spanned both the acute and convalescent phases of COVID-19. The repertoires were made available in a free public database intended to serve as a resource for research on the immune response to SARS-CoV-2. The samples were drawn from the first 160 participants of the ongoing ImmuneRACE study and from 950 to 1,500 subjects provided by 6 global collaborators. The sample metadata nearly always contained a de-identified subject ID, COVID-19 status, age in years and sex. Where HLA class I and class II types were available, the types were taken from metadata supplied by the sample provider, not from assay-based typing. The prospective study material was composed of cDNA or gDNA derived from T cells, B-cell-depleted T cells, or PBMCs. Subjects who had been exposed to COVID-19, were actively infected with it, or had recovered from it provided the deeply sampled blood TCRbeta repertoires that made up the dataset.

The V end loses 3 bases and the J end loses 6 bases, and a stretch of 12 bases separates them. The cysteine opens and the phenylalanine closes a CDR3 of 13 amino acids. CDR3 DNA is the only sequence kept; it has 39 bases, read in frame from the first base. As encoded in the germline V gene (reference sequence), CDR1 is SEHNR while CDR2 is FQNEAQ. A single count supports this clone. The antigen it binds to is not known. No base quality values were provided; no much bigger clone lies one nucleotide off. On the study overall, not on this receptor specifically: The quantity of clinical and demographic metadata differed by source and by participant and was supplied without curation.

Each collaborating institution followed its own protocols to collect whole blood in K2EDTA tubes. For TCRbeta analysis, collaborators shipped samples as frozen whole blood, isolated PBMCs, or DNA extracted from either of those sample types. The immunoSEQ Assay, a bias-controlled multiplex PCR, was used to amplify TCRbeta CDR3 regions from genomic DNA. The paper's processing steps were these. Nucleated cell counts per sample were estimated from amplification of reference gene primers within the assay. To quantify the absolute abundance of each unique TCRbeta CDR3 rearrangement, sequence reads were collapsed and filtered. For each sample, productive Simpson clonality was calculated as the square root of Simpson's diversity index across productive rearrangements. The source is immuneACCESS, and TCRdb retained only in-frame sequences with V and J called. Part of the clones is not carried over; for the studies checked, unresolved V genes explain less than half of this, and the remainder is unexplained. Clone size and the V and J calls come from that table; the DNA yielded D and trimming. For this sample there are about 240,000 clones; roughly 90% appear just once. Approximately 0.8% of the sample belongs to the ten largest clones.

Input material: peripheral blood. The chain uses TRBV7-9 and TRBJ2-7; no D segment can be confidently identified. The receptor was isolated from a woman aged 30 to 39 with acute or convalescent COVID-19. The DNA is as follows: TGTGCCAGCAGCTTCCCTTTCTTGTTCGAGCAGTACTTC. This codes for CASSFPFLFEQYF.